The 7 T cell receptor beta chains in this list originate from one sample, sequenced in a study of regulatory T cells in long-lasting Graves disease. Time point in this sample: newly diagnosed GD, antithyroid drugs for less than 3 months. PBMC-extracted RNA yielded the TCR library. The authors built TCR beta libraries using iRepertoire HTBI primers and Arm-PCR of CDR3 regions. From the multiplex PCR reads, TCRdb called clonotypes with MiXCR, one entry per CDR3 protein. The table records 300,000 to 400,000 distinct CDR3 sequences, roughly a sixth of them present only once. This sample also appeared in a second study, on T cells in Graves' hyperthyroidism and ophthalmopathy.

The sequences come from peripheral blood mononuclear cells (PBMCs), collected at new diagnosis, from a patient treated with antithyroid drugs. The receptor source for this set is a man aged 40-50 years with Graves disease.

This chain links TRBV20-1 with TRBJ2-1; 7 bases line up with TRBD2. V lost 0 bases, J lost 10 bases, and 12 bases stayed unmatched. The CDR3 consists of 15 residues. Germline V lookup: CDR1 DFQATT, CDR2 SNEGSKA (reference sequence). The CDR3 nucleotides read TGCAGTGCTAGAGATCAGCGGGGTCCTCTGGGGGAGCAGTTCTTC. It specifies CSARDQRGPLGEQFF.

This clonotype was counted many times. The chain couples TRBV27 to TRBJ1-4; D call uncertain. The V gene lost 4 bases and the J gene lost 5 bases, with 11 bases spanning the gap. CDR1 and CDR2 from the germline V gene are MNHEY and SMNVEV (reference sequence). The CDR3 loop spans 14 amino acids. The CDR3 sequence: CASSSAGLNEKLFF. In DNA, the CDR3 is TGTGCCAGCAGTTCGGCCGGGCTGAATGAAAAACTGTTTTTT.

This clonotype was seen only a few times. The chain is built from TRBV20-1 and TRBJ2-7, with TRBD1 identical over 10 bases. The germline V gene encodes CDR1 DFQATT and CDR2 SNEGSKA (reference sequence). This CDR3 has 12 amino acids. The CDR3: CRWTGGGYEQYF. The CDR3 bases are TGCAGGTGGACAGGGGGGGGCTACGAGCAGTACTTC.

About this clonotype itself: A read error may explain this, as a much larger clone is one base away. J is TRBJ1-5 and V is TRBV18; D not resolved. The CDR3 extends over 15 amino acids. Germline CDR1 and CDR2: KGHSH and LQKENI. The chain's CDR3 is CASSPGVSGSQPQRF. CDR3 nucleotides: TGTGCCAGCTCACCTGGGGTGTCGGGAAGTCAGCCCCAGCGTTTT.

The J gene is TRBJ2-3, the V gene TRBV20-1, with 9 bases fitting TRBD2. V shed 3 bases, J shed 6 bases, and the junction held 10 bases outside the gene matches. The V gene's germline CDR1 is DFQATT and CDR2 SNEGSKA (reference sequence). CDR3 length: 15 amino acids. The CDR3 loop is CSARTPRGGTDTQYF. The CDR3 DNA is TGCAGTGCTAGGACCCCGCGGGGGGGGACGGATACGCAGTATTTT.

Of note for this clonotype: A single base is all that separates this from a far larger clone, so a read error is likely. The chain combines TRBV28 with TRBJ2-4; either TRBD1 or TRBD2 may fit D (5 bases each). Trimming removed 3 bases at V and 13 bases at J, with 13 bases between. CDR3 size: 12 residues. Germline-derived CDR1 and CDR2 are MDHEN and SYDVKM. The CDR3 bases are TGTGCCAGCAGTTTCCGGGGCAATGAGCAGTACTTC. Its translation is CASSFRGNEQYF.

This clonotype was observed a few times. The V gene is TRBV20-1, the J gene TRBJ2-7, with 9 nucleotides matching TRBD2. Trimming at V came to 5 bases and at J to 1 base, leaving 9 bases not matched to a gene. The CDR3 is 15 residues long. CDR1 and CDR2 from the germline V gene are DFQATT and SNEGSKA (reference sequence). This chain's CDR3 is CSARPGLAGSYEQYF. DNA for the CDR3: TGCAGTGCTCGACCTGGGCTAGCGGGATCCTACGAGCAGTACTTC.